The sample holds a few counts of the clone carrying this TCR beta chain. The data derive from a study of T cells after yellow fever vaccination. TCRdb recomputed calls from the 5' RACE reads with MiXCR, one row per CDR3 protein. The data show just under 600,000 distinct CDR3 sequences, roughly 13% seen once. The CDR3 is 15 amino acids. The germline CDR1 and CDR2 sequences are SEHNR and FQNEAQ (reference sequence). V dropped 1 base and J dropped 4 bases, with 14 bases sitting between them. The source of this sequence is a man aged 30 to 39 who received the YFV17D yellow fever vaccine. The chain couples TRBV7-9 to TRBJ2-7; D not certain. Material: PBMCs, obtained on the day of the yellow fever booster vaccination. The CDR3 region is CASSLDGRTAYEQYF. The CDR3 DNA follows: TGTGCCAGCAGCTTAGACGGACGTACAGCATACGAGCAGTACTTC.